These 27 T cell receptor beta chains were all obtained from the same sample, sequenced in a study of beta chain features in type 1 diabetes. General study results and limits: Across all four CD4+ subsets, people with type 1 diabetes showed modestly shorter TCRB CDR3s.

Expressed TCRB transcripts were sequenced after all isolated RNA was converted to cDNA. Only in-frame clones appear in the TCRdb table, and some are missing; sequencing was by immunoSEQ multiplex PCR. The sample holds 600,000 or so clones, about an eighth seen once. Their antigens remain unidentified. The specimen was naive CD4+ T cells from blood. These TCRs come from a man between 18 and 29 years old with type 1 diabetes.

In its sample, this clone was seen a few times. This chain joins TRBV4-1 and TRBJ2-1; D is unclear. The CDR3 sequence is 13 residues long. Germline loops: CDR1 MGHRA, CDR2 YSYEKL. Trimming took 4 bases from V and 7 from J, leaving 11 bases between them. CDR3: CASSLTMANEQFF. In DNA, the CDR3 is TGCGCCAGCAGCCTCACCATGGCAAATGAGCAGTTCTTC.

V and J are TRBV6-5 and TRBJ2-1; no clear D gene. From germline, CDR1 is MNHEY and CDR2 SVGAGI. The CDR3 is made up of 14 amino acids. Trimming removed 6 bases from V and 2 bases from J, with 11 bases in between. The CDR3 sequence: CASRPPGPYNEQFF. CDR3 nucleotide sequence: TGTGCCAGCAGACCACCGGGCCCCTACAATGAGCAGTTCTTC.

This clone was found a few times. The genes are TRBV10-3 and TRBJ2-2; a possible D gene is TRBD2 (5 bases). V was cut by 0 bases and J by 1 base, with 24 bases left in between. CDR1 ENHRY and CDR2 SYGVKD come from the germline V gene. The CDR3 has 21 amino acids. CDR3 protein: CAISESLLLAPRVQNTGELFF. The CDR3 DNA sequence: TGTGCCATCAGTGAGTCGCTCCTCCTCGCCCCGAGGGTGCAGAACACCGGGGAGCTGTTTTTT.

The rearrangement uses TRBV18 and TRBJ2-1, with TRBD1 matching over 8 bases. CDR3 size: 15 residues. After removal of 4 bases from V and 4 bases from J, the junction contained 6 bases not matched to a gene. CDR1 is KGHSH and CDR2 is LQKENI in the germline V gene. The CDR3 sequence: CASSRGQGIYNEQFF. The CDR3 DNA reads TGTGCCAGCTCACGCGGACAGGGAATTTACAATGAGCAGTTCTTC.

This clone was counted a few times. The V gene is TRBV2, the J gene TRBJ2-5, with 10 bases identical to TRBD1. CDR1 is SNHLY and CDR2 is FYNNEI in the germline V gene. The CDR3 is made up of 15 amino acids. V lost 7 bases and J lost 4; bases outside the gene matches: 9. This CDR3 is CASTEGTGVGETQYF. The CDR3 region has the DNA TGTGCCAGCACCGAAGGGACAGGGGTCGGAGAGACCCAGTACTTC.

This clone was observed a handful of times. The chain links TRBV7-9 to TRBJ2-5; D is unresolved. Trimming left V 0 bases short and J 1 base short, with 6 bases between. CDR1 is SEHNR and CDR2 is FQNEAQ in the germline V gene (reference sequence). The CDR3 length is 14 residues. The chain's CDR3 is CASSLARSQETQYF. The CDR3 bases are TGTGCCAGCAGCTTAGCACGGTCCCAAGAGACCCAGTACTTC.

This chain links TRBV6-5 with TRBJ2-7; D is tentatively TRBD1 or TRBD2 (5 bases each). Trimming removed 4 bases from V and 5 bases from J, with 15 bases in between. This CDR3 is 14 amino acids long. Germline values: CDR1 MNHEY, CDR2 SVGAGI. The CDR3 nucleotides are TGTGCCAGCAGTTCCGGGACGGCCTTGGACGAGCAGTACTTC. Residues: CASSSGTALDEQYF.

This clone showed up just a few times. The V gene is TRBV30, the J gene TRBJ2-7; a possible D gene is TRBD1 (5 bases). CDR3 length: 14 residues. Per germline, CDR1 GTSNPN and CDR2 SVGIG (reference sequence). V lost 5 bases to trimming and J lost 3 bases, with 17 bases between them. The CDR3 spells CAWEPPGQGYEQYF. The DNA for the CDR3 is TGTGCCTGGGAACCTCCCGGGCAGGGCTACGAGCAGTACTTC. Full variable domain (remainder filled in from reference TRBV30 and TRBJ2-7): SQTIHQWPATLVQPVGSPLSLECTVEGTSNPNLYWYRQAAGRGLQLLFYSVGIGQISSEVPQNLSASRPQDRQFILSSKKLLLSDSGFYLCAWEPPGQGYEQYFGPGTRLTVT.

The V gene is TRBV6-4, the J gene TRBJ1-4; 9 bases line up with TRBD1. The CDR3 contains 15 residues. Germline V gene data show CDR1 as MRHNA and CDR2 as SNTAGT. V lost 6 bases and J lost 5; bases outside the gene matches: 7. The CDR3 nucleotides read TGTGCCAGCAGCGAGAGGACAGGGGCAAATGAAAAACTGTTTTTT. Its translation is CASSERTGANEKLFF.

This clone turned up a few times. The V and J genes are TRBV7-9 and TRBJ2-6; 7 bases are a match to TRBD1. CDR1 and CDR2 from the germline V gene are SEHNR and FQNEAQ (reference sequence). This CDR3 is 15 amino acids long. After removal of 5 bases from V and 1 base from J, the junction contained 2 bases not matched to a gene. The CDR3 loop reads CASSVQGSGANVLTF. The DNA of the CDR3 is TGTGCCAGCAGCGTACAGGGGTCTGGGGCCAACGTCCTGACTTTC.

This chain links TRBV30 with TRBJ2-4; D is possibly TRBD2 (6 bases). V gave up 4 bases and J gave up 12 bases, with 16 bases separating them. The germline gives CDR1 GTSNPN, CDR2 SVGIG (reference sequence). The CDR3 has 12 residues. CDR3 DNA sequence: TGTGCCTGGAACGTGGCGGGACGAACTCAGTACTTC. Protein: CAWNVAGRTQYF.

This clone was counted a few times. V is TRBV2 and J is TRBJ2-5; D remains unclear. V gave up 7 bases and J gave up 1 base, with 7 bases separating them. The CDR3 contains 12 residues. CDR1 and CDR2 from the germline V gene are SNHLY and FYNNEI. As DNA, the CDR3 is TGTGCCAGCATGAGGATCCAAGAGACCCAGTACTTC. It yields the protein CASMRIQETQYF.

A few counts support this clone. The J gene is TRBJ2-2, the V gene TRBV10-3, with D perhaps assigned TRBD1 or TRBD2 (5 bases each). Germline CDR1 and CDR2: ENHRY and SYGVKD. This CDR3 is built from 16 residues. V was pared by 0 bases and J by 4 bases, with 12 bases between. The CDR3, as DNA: TGTGCCATCAGTGAGTCGGTAGGGGCGGGCACCGGGGAGCTGTTTTTT. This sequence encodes CAISESVGAGTGELFF.

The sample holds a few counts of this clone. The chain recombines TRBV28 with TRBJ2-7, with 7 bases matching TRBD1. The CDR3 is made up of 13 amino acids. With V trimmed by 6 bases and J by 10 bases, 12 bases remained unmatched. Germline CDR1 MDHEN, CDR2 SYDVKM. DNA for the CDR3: TGTGCCAGCAGCCCCGGACAGGACGGGGTCCAGTACTTC. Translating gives CASSPGQDGVQYF. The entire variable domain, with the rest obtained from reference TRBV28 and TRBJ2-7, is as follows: DVKVTQSSRYLVKRTGEKVFLECVQDMDHENMFWYRQDPGLGLRLIYFSYDVKMKEKGDIPEGYSVSREKKERFSLILESASTNQTSMYLCASSPGQDGVQYFGPGTRLTVT.

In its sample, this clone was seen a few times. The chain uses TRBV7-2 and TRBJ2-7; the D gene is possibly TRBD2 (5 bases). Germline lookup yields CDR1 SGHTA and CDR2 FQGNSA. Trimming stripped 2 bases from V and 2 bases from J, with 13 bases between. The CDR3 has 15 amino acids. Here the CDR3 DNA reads TGTGCCAGCAGCTTACGAGGGCTTGAGACCTACGAGCAGTACTTC. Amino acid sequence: CASSLRGLETYEQYF.

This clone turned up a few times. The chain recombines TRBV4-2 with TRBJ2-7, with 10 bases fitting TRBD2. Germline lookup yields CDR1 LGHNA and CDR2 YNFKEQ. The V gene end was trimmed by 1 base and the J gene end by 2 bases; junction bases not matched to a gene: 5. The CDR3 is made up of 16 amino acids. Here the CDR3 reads CASSQGILAGAYEQYF. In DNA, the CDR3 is TGTGCCAGCAGCCAAGGGATCCTAGCGGGGGCCTACGAGCAGTACTTC.

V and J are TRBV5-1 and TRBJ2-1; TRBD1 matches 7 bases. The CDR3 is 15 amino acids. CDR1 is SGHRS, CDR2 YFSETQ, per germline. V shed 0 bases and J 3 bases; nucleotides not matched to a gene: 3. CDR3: CASSLADRVYNEQFF. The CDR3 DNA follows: TGCGCCAGCAGCTTGGCAGACAGGGTCTACAATGAGCAGTTCTTC.

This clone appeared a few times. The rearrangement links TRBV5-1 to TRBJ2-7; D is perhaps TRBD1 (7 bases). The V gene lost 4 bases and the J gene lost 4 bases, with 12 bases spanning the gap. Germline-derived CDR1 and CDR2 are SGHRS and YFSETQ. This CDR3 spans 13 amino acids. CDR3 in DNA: TGCGCCAGCAGCCTGCGGGGACAGTACGAGCAGTACTTC. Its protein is CASSLRGQYEQYF.

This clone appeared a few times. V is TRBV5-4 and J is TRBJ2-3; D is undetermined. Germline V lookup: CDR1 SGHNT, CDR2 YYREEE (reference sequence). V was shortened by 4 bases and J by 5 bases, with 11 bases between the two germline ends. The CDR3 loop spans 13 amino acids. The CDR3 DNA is TGTGCCAGCAGCCCACGATCGGGAGATACGCAGTATTTT. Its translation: CASSPRSGDTQYF. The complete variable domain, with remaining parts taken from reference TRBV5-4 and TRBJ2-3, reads ETGVTQSPTHLIKTRGQQVTLRCSSQSGHNTVSWYQQALGQGPQFIFQYYREEENGRGNFPPRFSGLQFPNYSSELNVNALELDDSALYLCASSPRSGDTQYFGPGTRLTVL.

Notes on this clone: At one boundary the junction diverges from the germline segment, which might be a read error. Here the CDR3 reads CASSQTGRNEQFF. The CDR3, as DNA: TGTGCTAGCAGCCAGACAGGGAGAAATGAGCAGTTCTTC. The chain employs TRBV7-7 and TRBJ2-1, with 7 bases aligning to TRBD1. The CDR3 totals 13 residues. Germline V gene sequence: CDR1 SSHAT, CDR2 FNYEAQ (reference sequence).

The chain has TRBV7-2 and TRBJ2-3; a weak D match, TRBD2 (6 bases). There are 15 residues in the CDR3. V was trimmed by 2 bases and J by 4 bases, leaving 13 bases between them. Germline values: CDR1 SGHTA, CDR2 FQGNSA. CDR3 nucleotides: TGTGCCAGCAGCTTACTTCCGGGGGTAGCAGATACGCAGTATTTT. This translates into CASSLLPGVADTQYF.

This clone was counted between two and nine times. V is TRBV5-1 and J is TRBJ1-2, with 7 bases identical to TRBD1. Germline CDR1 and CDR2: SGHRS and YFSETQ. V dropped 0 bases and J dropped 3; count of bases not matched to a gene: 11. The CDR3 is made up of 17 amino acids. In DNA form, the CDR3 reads TGCGCCAGCAGCTTGGCCAGGAGACAGGGAGTCGACTATGGCTACACCTTC. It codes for CASSLARRQGVDYGYTF.

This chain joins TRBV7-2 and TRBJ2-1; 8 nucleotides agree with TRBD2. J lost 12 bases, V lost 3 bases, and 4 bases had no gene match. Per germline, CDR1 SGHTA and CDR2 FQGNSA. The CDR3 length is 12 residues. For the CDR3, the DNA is TGTGCCAGCAGCTTTAACGGGAGGGCGCAGTTCTTC. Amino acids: CASSFNGRAQFF.

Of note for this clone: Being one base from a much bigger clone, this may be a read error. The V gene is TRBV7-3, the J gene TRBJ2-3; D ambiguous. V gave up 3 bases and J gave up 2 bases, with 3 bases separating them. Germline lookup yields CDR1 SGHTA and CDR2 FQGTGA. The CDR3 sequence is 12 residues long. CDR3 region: CASSFNTDTQYF. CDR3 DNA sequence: TGTGCCAGCAGCTTTAACACAGATACGCAGTATTTT.

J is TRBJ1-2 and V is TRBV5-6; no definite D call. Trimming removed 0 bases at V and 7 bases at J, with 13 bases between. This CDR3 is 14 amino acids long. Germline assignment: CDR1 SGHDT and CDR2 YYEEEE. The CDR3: CASSLGPPAGGYTF. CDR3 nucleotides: TGTGCCAGCAGCTTGGGGCCTCCCGCTGGTGGCTACACCTTC.

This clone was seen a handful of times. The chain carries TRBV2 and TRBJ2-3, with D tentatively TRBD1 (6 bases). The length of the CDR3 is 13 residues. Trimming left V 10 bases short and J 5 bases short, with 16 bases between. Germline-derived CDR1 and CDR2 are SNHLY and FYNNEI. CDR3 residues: CATRQDYIDTQYF. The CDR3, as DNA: TGTGCCACCCGACAGGATTATATAGATACGCAGTATTTT.

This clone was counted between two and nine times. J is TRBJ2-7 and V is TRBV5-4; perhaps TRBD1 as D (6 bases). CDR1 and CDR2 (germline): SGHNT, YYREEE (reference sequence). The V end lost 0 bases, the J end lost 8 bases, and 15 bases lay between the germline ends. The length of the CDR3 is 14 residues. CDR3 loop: CASSLGFEGDKQYF. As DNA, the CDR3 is TGTGCCAGCAGCTTGGGTTTTGAAGGGGACAAGCAGTACTTC.